This T cell receptor (beta chain) was documented in a study of identical twins. Notes on the study in general: Out-of-frame TCR alpha sharing in monozygotic twins exceeded recombination model predictions. Insertions ran lower in abundant cord blood beta clonotypes, though not in memory repertoires.

Addition of a universal primer site occurred through template switching, and cDNA carried unique molecular identifiers. TCRdb independently ran MiXCR on the 5' RACE reads; one entry per CDR3 protein. The data contain about 260,000 distinct CDR3 sequences, approximately 7% of them singletons. This CDR3 is built from 17 residues. V was clipped by 5 bases and J by 7 bases, with 24 bases between them. This clonotype was recorded at least ten times. Its target is unknown. Each donor was a healthy Caucasian. These data were likewise used in another study, on yellow fever vaccine responses in identical twins.

This receptor was identified in a woman in her late teens or twenties in good health. This chain connects TRBV12-3 or TRBV12-4 to TRBJ2-1; D might be TRBD2 (6 bases). The sequencing input was memory (CD45RO+) T cells sorted from blood. Here the CDR3 reads CASSGVRQTRGWNEQFF. In nucleotides, the CDR3 is TGTGCCAGCAGTGGGGTACGTCAGACGCGGGGATGGAATGAGCAGTTCTTC.